A single sample is the source of the 15 T cell receptor beta chains below, sequenced in a study of T cells after yellow fever vaccination. TCRdb used MiXCR to reprocess the 5' RACE reads, holding one entry per CDR3 protein. The table includes 40,000 to 55,000 distinct CDR3 sequences, 6.6% detected once. The sequences come from CD8+ T cells not binding an NS4B(214-222) dextramer, sorted from PBMCs, collected roughly 46 days after the first yellow fever vaccination. These receptors all stem from a man in his late teens or twenties who received the YFV17D yellow fever vaccine.

There are many counts of this clonotype. This chain joins TRBV15 and TRBJ2-1; 7 nucleotides agree with TRBD1. Unmatched junction bases numbered 2, after V lost 5 bases and J lost 1 base. In germline, CDR1 is LNHNV, CDR2 YYDKDF (reference sequence). This CDR3 has 14 amino acids. This CDR3 reads CATSRQGSYNEQFF. The CDR3 region has the DNA TGTGCCACCAGCCGACAGGGATCCTACAATGAGCAGTTCTTC.

This clonotype was seen many times. The genes are TRBV4-1 and TRBJ2-2, with D unresolved. Germline assignment: CDR1 MGHRA and CDR2 YSYEKL. The CDR3 totals 16 residues. V dropped 1 base and J dropped 5 bases, with 14 bases sitting between them. The CDR3 protein is CASSQVRQSVTGELFF. CDR3 DNA sequence: TGCGCCAGCAGCCAAGTTCGGCAGTCGGTTACCGGGGAGCTGTTTTTT.

In its sample, this clonotype was seen a few times. V is TRBV15 and J is TRBJ1-5; a weak D match, TRBD1 (6 bases). V lost 1 base and J 0 bases, leaving 10 bases between the germline ends. The CDR3 is 16 residues long. Germline V lookup: CDR1 LNHNV, CDR2 YYDKDF (reference sequence). The CDR3 region has the DNA TGTGCCACCAGCAGAGTGGACAGACCTAGCAATCAGCCCCAGCATTTT. Its translation is CATSRVDRPSNQPQHF.

This clonotype was counted a few times. The rearrangement links TRBV12-3 or TRBV12-4 to TRBJ2-2, with D perhaps TRBD1 or TRBD2 (6 bases each). The CDR3 totals 14 residues. V was cut by 11 bases and J by 3 bases, with 16 bases left in between. CDR3 DNA sequence: TGTGCCTCAACCGGGGGCGAGCACACCGGGGAGCTGTTTTTT. Its protein is CASTGGEHTGELFF.

The V call is TRBV12-3 or TRBV12-4, the J call TRBJ2-5; 9 bases align to TRBD1. The CDR3 is made up of 14 amino acids. The trim removed 10 bases at V and 2 bases at J, leaving 8 bases unmatched. The CDR3 DNA reads TGTGCCACCTCCTGGGGACAGGGACAAGAGACCCAGTACTTC. Amino acids: CATSWGQGQETQYF.

V gene TRBV4-3 combines with J gene TRBJ1-6; tentatively, D is TRBD1 (5 bases). CDR3 size: 15 residues. Trimming left V 0 bases short and J 7 bases short, with 10 bases between. CDR1 and CDR2 from the germline V gene are LGHNA and YSLEER. Here the CDR3 DNA reads TGCGCCAGCAGCCAAGATACGGGGGTGAATTCACCCCTCCACTTT. This translates into CASSQDTGVNSPLHF.

This clonotype has just a few counts. The limits of the CDR3 on the DNA are not certain, so only TCRdb's listed CDR3 is given. The CDR3 loop reads CASSPFGSGPSWEQYF. The chain links TRBV7-9 to TRBJ2-7; the tabulated D call, TRBD2, remains unverified against the DNA. The CDR3 spans 16 amino acids, including both terminal residues. Looked up from germline, CDR1 is SEHNR and CDR2 is FQNEAQ (reference sequence).

The chain employs TRBV19 and TRBJ2-1; perhaps TRBD2 as D (6 bases). The V end lost 5 bases, the J end lost 6 bases, and 20 bases lay between the germline ends. Germline CDR1 LNHDA, CDR2 SQIVND (reference sequence). This CDR3 has 16 residues. The CDR3 loop reads CASSFLRETTFNEQFF. The CDR3 DNA follows: TGTGCCAGTAGTTTCCTCCGGGAGACAACTTTCAATGAGCAGTTCTTC.

The V and J genes are TRBV5-1 and TRBJ2-7; TRBD1 or TRBD2 may be the D gene (5 bases each). The V gene lost 0 bases and the J gene lost 5 bases, with 12 bases spanning the gap. CDR3 length equals 14 residues. Germline CDR1 reads SGHRS; CDR2 reads YFSETQ. In DNA, the CDR3 is TGCGCCAGCAGCTTGGTGGGGGTTAGGCACGAGCAGTACTTC. Amino acids: CASSLVGVRHEQYF.

In its sample, this clonotype was seen a few times. This chain connects TRBV27 to TRBJ2-1; 9 nucleotides agree with TRBD1. CDR1 MNHEY and CDR2 SMNVEV come from the germline V gene (reference sequence). V lost 0 bases to trimming and J lost 7 bases; unmatched junction nucleotides: 1. This CDR3 has 14 amino acids. CDR3 sequence: CASSLSGQGNEQFF. The CDR3 DNA sequence: TGTGCCAGCAGTTTATCGGGACAGGGAAATGAGCAGTTCTTC.

There are many counts of this clonotype. The genes are TRBV29-1 and TRBJ2-1; no definite D call. The CDR3 has 18 residues. V was clipped by 4 bases and J by 0 bases, with 22 bases between them. Germline CDR1 is SQVTM and CDR2 is ANQGSEA. The CDR3 DNA is TGCAGCGTTGTTTTAGTCCCGCTCAAAAGGGACTCCTACAATGAGCAGTTCTTC. Translating gives CSVVLVPLKRDSYNEQFF.

This clonotype was detected a few times. This rearrangement joins TRBV3-1 to TRBJ1-1; D might be TRBD1 (6 bases). CDR3 size: 13 residues. Trimming removed 4 bases at V and 6 bases at J, with 12 bases between. The germline V gene encodes CDR1 LGHDT and CDR2 YNNKEL (reference sequence). CDR3 in DNA: TGTGCCAGCAGCCTTCACAGGGTTGCTGAAGCTTTCTTT. Amino acids: CASSLHRVAEAFF.

This clonotype was counted between two and nine times. V usage is TRBV11-2 and J usage is TRBJ2-1, with 7 nucleotides matching TRBD2. The CDR3 contains 20 residues. Germline CDR1 reads SGHAT; CDR2 reads FQNNGV. After removal of 5 bases from V and 0 bases from J, the junction contained 19 bases not matched to a gene. The CDR3 region has the DNA TGTGCCAGCAGCCTCCGGGGGGAGCGGGGCCACCTAAGCTCCTACAATGAGCAGTTCTTC. It yields the protein CASSLRGERGHLSSYNEQFF.

This rearrangement joins TRBV27 to TRBJ1-5; D ambiguous. The V end lost 4 bases, the J end lost 0 bases, and 4 bases lay between the germline ends. CDR1 and CDR2 from the germline V gene are MNHEY and SMNVEV (reference sequence). This CDR3 region has 13 residues. The CDR3 nucleotides are TGTGCCAGCAGTTGGGATAGCAATCAGCCCCAGCATTTT. This translates into CASSWDSNQPQHF.

This clonotype was counted at least ten times. V is TRBV6-1 and J is TRBJ1-1, with 8 positions matching TRBD1. The ends lost 7 bases at V and 7 bases at J; junction bases unmatched: 8. This CDR3 is built from 13 residues. Germline V lookup: CDR1 MNHNS, CDR2 SASEGT. This CDR3 is CASNQGAGGEAFF. In DNA form, the CDR3 reads TGTGCCAGCAACCAGGGGGCGGGGGGTGAAGCTTTCTTT.